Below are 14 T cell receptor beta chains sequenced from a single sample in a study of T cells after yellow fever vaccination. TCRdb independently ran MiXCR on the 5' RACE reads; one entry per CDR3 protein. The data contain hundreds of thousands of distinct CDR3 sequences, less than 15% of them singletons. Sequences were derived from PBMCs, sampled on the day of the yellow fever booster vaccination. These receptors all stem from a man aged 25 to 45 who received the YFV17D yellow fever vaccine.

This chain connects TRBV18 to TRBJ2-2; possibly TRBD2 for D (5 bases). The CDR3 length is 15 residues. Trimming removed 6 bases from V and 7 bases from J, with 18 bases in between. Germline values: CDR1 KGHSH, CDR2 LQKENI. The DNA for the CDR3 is TGTGCCAGCTCGCCGGGATATCTGGGAAACGGGGAGCTGTTTTTT. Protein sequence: CASSPGYLGNGELFF.

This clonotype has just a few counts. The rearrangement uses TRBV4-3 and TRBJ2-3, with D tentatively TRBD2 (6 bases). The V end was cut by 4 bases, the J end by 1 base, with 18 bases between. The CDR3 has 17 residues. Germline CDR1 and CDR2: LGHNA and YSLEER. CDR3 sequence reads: CASSPMGTYSRTDTQYF. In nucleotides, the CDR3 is TGCGCCAGCAGCCCCATGGGGACTTATTCGCGCACAGATACGCAGTATTTT.

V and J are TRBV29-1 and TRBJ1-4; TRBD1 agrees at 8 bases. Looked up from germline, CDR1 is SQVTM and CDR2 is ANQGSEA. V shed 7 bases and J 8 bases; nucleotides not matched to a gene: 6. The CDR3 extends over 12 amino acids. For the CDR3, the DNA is TGCAGCGGCCTTCAGGGGGCGGAAAAACTGTTTTTT. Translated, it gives CSGLQGAEKLFF.

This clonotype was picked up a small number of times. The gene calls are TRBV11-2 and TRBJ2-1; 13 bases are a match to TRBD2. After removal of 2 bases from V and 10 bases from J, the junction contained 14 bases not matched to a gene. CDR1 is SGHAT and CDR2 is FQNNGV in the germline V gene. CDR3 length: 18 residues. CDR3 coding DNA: TGTGCCAGCAGCTTATTACCCATAGGACTAGCGGGAGCAGACGAGCAGTTCTTC. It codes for CASSLLPIGLAGADEQFF.

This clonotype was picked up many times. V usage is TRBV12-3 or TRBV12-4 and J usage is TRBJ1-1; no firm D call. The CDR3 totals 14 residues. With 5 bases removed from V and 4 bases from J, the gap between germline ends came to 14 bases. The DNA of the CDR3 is TGTGCCAGCAGTAGAAGGCCGCTTCCCACTGAAGCTTTCTTT. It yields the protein CASSRRPLPTEAFF.

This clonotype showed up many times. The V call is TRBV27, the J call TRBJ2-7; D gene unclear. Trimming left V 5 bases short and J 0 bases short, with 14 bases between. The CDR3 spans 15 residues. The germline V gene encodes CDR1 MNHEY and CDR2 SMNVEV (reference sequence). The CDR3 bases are TGTGCCAGCAGTGAAGTGGCGTTCGCCTCCTACGAGCAGTACTTC. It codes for CASSEVAFASYEQYF.

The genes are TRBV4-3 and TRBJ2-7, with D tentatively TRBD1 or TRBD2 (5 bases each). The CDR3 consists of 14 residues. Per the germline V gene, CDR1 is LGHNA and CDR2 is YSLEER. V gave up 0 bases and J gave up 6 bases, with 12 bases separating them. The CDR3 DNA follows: TGCGCCAGCAGCCAAGAACCGGGGCCGGGCGAGCAGTACTTC. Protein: CASSQEPGPGEQYF.

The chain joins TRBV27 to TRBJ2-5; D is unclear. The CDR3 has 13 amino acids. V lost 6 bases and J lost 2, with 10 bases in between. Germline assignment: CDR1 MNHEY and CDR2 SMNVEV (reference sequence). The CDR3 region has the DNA TGTGCCAGCAGCGTCAGGATGCAAGAGACCCAGTACTTC. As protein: CASSVRMQETQYF.

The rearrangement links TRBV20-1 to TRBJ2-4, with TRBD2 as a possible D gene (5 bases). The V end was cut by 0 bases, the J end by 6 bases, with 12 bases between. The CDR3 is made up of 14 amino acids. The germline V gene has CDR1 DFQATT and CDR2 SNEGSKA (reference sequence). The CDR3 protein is CSARDLDYRNIQYF. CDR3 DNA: TGCAGTGCTAGAGATCTCGACTATAGAAACATTCAGTACTTC.

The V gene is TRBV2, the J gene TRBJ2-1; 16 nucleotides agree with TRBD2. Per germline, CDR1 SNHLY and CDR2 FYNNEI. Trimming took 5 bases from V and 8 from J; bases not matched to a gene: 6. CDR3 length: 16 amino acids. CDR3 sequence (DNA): TGTGCCAGCAGTCCTGAGGGACTAGCGGGGGGGGATGAGCAGTTCTTC. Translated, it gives CASSPEGLAGGDEQFF.

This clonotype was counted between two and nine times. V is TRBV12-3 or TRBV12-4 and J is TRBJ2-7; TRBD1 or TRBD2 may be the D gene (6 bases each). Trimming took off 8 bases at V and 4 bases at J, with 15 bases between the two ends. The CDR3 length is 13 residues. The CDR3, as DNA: TGTGCCAGCGCCAAGGGGGGTGCATACGAGCAGTACTTC. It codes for CASAKGGAYEQYF.

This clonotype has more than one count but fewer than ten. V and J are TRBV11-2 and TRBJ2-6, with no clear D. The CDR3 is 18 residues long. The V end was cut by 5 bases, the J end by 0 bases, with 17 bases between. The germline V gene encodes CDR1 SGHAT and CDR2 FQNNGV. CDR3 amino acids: CASSPYYGPNSGANVLTF. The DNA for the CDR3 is TGTGCCAGCAGCCCGTACTATGGACCTAACTCTGGGGCCAACGTCCTGACTTTC.

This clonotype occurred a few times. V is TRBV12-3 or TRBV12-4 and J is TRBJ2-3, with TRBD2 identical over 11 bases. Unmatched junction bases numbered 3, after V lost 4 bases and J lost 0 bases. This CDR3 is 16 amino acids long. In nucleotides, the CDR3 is TGTGCCAGCAGTTCCGCTAGCGGGAGGAGCACAGATACGCAGTATTTT. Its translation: CASSSASGRSTDTQYF.

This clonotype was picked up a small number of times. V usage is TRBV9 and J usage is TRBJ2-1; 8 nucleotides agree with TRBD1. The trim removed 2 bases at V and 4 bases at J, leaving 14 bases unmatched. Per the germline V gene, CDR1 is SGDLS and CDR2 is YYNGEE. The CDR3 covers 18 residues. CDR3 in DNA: TGTGCCAGCAGCGTCGACCAAACCGGGACAGGTGTTTACAATGAGCAGTTCTTC. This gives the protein CASSVDQTGTGVYNEQFF.